This T cell receptor (beta chain) was documented in a study of T cell responses to AZD1222 COVID-19 vaccine. Study-wide results and caveats: There were repertoire samples only from the period after the peak T cell response.

Libraries were prepared by immunoSEQ multiplex PCR; TCRdb keeps only in-frame clonotypes and omits some of them. The sample shows about 140,000 clones, over 75% of them seen only once. Regarding this clone: Its antigen is not identified.

The V and J ends lost 7 bases and 8 bases, in that order; junction bases with no gene match: 10. This CDR3 is built from 13 residues. From germline, CDR1 is LNHDA and CDR2 SQIVND (reference sequence). The chain recombines TRBV19 with TRBJ1-1, with 7 positions matching TRBD1. The specimen was peripheral blood, collected on day 0 of AZD1222 vaccination. The sequence was obtained from an adult in good health. CDR3 in amino acids: CASTYRGPAEAFF. CDR3 nucleotides: TGTGCCAGTACCTACAGGGGCCCGGCCGAAGCTTTCTTT.